This T cell receptor (beta chain) was found in a study of shared clonotypes between healthy human individuals. Assay: immunoSEQ multiplex PCR; the TCRdb copy retains only in-frame clones and omits some. This table holds some 800,000 clones, approximately 92% found once. Naive CD8 cells were CD45RO-negative, positively selected for CCR7, excluding terminally differentiated effector memory CD45RA+ cells. The CDR3 covers 14 residues. Germline V gene data show CDR1 as SGHTA and CDR2 as FQGNSA. Trimming pared 1 base from V and 1 base from J, leaving 7 bases between. The chain recombines TRBV7-2 with TRBJ1-2; no reliable D call. The clonotype was recovered from a man aged 30 to 45 in good health. The sequenced sample consisted of naive CD8+ T cells sorted from blood. CDR3 protein: CASSLGQNNYGYTF. CDR3 nucleotides: TGTGCCAGCAGCTTAGGGCAAAATAACTATGGCTACACCTTC.